The T cell receptor (beta chain) under discussion was sequenced for a study of shared T cell receptors in the human thymus. Repertoires were generated with immunoSEQ multiplex PCR, while TCRdb's copy carries only in-frame clones and drops some. The sample holds fewer than 700,000 clones, approximately 87% seen once. Trimming took 6 bases from V and 2 from J; bases not matched to a gene: 2. This CDR3 has 14 amino acids. Per the germline V gene, CDR1 is MNHEY and CDR2 is SVGAGI. A further study also used this sample, focusing on human thymus T cells. Per that paper: Infants, healthy and Finnish, who were having corrective surgery for congenital heart defects served as donors. Corrective heart surgery yielded resections, and these provided the thymus tissue. V and J gene usage appeared biased in thymic and blood repertoires. Related work showed strongly overlapping thymic repertoires across unrelated individuals.

This TCR was sampled from a boy under three years old with a congenital heart defect. The V call is TRBV6-5, the J call TRBJ1-5, with 9 bases that match TRBD1. Sequenced material: thymocytes. The CDR3 DNA follows: TGTGCCAGCAGACAGGGGGCGGGCAATCAGCCCCAGCATTTT. This gives the protein CASRQGAGNQPQHF.